The TCR beta chain described here comes from a study of blood T cell repertoires in COVID-19. The participants were between roughly 18 and 89 years old and came from 24 US areas. Participants' reported clinical history set cohort assignment. This CDR3 contains 13 residues. V was trimmed by 2 bases and J by 4 bases, leaving 9 bases between them. The germline V gene has CDR1 SGHRS and CDR2 YFSETQ. The protocol was immunoSEQ multiplex PCR, while the TCRdb copy is restricted to in-frame clones and leaves out a portion. The sample shows more than 400,000 clones, around 90% of them seen only once. The sample was PBMCs or T cells enriched from blood (not recorded which). The V gene is TRBV5-1, the J gene TRBJ1-2; TRBD1 is a possible D gene (5 bases). This clonotype was obtained from a woman aged 18-30 years who had recovered from COVID-19. CDR3 protein: CASSLDTGYGYTF. The CDR3 DNA follows: TGCGCCAGCAGCTTAGACACAGGCTATGGCTACACCTTC.